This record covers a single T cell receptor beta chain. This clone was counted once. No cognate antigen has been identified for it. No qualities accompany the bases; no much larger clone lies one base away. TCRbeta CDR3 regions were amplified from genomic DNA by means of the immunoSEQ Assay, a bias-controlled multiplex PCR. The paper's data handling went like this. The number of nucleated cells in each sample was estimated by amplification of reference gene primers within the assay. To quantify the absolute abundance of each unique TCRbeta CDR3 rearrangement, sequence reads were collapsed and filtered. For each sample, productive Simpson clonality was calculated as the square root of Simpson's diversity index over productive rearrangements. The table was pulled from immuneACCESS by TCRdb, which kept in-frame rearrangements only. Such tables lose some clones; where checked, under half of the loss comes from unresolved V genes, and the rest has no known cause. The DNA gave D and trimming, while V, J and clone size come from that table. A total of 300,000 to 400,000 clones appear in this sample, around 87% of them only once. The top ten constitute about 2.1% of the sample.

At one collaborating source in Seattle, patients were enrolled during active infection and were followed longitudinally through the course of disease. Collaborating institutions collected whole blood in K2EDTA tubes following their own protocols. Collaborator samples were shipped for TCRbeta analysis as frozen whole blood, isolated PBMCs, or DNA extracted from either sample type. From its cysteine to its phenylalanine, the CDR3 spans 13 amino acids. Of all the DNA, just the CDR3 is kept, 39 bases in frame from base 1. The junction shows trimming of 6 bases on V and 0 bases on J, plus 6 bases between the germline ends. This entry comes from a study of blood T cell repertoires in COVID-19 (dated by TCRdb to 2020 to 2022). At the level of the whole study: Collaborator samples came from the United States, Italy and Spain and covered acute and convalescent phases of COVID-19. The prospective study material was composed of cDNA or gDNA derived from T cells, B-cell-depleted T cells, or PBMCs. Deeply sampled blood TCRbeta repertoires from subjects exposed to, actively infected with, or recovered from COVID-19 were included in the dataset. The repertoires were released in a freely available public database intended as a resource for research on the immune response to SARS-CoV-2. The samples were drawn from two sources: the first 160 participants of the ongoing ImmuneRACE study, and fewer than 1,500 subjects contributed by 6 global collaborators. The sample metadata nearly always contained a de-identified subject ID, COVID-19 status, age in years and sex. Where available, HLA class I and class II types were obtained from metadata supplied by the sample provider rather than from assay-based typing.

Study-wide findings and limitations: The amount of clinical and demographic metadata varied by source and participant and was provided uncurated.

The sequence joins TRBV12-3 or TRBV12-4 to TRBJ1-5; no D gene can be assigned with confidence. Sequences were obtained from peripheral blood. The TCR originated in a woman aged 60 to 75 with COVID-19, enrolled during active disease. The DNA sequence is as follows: TGTGCCAGCAGCCTTTATAGCAATCAGCCCCAGCATTTT. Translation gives CASSLYSNQPQHF.